This T cell receptor (beta chain) stems from a study of siplizumab effects on memory and regulatory T cells. TCR templates numbering approximately 9.3 x 10^4 were assayed per sample. Repertoires were generated with immunoSEQ multiplex PCR, while TCRdb's copy carries only in-frame clones and drops some. The sample shows about 120,000 clones, about 93% of them seen only once. Study observations and caveats: Unstimulated subsets contained matches for only a minor fraction of alloreactive clones. Apparently more diverse than memory cells, naive T cells also seemed major alloresponse contributors. Siplizumab significantly reduced alloreactive sequences traceable to unstimulated CD4+ memory cells.

Germline-derived CDR1 and CDR2 are SNHLY and FYNNEI. The V end was cut by 5 bases, the J end by 8 bases, with 12 bases between. This CDR3 has 13 amino acids. Details on this clone: Its antigen is as yet unknown.

The rearrangement joins TRBV2 to TRBJ1-4; D is unclear. The sequenced material came from non-Treg CD4+ T cells sorted from blood. The receptor was derived from a human donor in good health. CDR3 coding DNA: TGTGCCAGCAGTCCCGGGTCCCAGGAAAAACTGTTTTTT. It specifies CASSPGSQEKLFF.